One T cell receptor (beta chain) is described in this entry. The antigen remains unidentified. Trimming cost V 5 bases and J 7 bases; bases outside gene matches: 8. Germline CDR1 is MRHNA and CDR2 is SNTAGT. CDR3 length: 14 residues. Profiling relied on immunoSEQ multiplex PCR, and the TCRdb table lists in-frame clones only, not all of them. This sample has tens of thousands of clones, with roughly 80% found just once. This specimen comes from a study of vaccination effects on CD4 cells after COVID-19. The ViraFEST assay expanded antigen-specific CD4+ T cells with viral peptide pools before sequencing. Subsequent to ten to eleven days of culture, CD4+ T cells were isolated. The cohort was immunized with two doses of either the BNT162b2 or mRNA-1273 vaccine.

The receptor comes from a human donor who received a COVID-19 vaccine. Source: CD4+ T cells from PBMCs cultured with HCoV-229E spike peptides, taken after COVID-19 vaccination. The gene calls are TRBV6-4 and TRBJ1-2, with 9 bases lining up with TRBD1. The CDR3 spells CASSPSGQGLGYTF. The CDR3 DNA reads TGTGCCAGCAGTCCATCGGGACAGGGCCTTGGCTACACCTTC.